This T cell receptor beta chain stems from a study of shared clonotypes between healthy human individuals. The method was immunoSEQ multiplex PCR; TCRdb's version includes in-frame clones alone and lacks a portion of them. The sample lists 1.5 million to 1.9 million clones; about 98% were seen once. Comments on this clone: Its antigen is currently unknown.

Study outcomes and limitations: With few donors, the genetic and exposure-history diversity represented was limited.

Within Nashville, Tennessee resided all donors, each a Caucasian adult. Germline CDR1 is KGHSH and CDR2 is LQKENI. CDR3 length: 15 residues. Trimming took off 3 bases at V and 0 bases at J, with 12 bases between the two ends. Input material: naive CD4+ T cells sorted from blood. Specified subset: CD45RA+ positively selected. The TCR comes from a man aged 25-40 years in good health. The gene calls are TRBV18 and TRBJ2-7, with TRBD2 as a possible D gene (6 bases). The CDR3 spells CASSPWRDSSYEQYF. The CDR3 DNA reads TGTGCCAGCTCACCTTGGCGGGATAGCTCCTACGAGCAGTACTTC.